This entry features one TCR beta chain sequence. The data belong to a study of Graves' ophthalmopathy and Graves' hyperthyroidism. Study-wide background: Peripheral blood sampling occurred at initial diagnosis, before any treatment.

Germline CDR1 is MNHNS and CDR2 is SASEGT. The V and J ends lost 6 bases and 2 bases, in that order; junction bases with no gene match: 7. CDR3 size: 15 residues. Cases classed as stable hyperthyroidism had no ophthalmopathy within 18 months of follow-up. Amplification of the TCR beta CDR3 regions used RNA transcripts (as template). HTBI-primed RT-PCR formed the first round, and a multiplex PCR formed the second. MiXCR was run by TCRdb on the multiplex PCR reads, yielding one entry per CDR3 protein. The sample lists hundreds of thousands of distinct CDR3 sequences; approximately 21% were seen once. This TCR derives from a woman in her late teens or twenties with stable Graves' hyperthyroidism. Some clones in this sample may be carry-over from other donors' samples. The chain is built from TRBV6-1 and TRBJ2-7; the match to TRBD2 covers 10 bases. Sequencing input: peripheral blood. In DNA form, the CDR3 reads TGTGCCAGCAGAGGCGGGACTAGCGAAGCCTACGAGCAGTACTTC. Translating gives CASRGGTSEAYEQYF.